The 24 T cell receptor beta chains below come from one sample, sequenced in a study of blood T cell repertoires in COVID-19. Produced via immunoSEQ multiplex PCR; TCRdb's table is partial and in-frame only. The table lists fewer than 250,000 clones, around 83% of them singletons. The sequenced sample was peripheral blood. The receptors shown here come from a woman aged 45-65 years with acute or convalescent COVID-19.

This chain uses TRBV30 with TRBJ2-3, with 10 positions matching TRBD2. Germline trimming cut 2 bases from V and 0 bases from J; bases unmatched to any gene: 8. CDR1 and CDR2 (germline): GTSNPN, SVGIG (reference sequence). CDR3 length equals 17 residues. The CDR3, as DNA: TGTGCCTGGAGTCTCACTCGGACTAGCGGTAGCACAGATACGCAGTATTTT. Protein: CAWSLTRTSGSTDTQYF.

The chain links TRBV4-1 to TRBJ1-5, with 7 bases lining up with TRBD1. V shed 1 base and J 4 bases; nucleotides not matched to a gene: 7. CDR3 size: 16 residues. Germline-derived CDR1 and CDR2 are MGHRA and YSYEKL. For the CDR3, the DNA is TGCGCCAGCAGCCAAGCCGCCGACAGGGCAAATCAGCCCCAGCATTTT. Translated, it gives CASSQAADRANQPQHF.

This clone was recorded a few times. The chain employs TRBV6-5 and TRBJ1-5; no definite D call. The CDR3 spans 14 residues. Trimming shortened V by 5 bases and J by 0 bases, and 8 bases separated the two germline ends. Germline CDR1 is MNHEY and CDR2 is SVGAGI. The CDR3 is CASSLSYSNQPQHF. CDR3 nucleotide sequence: TGTGCCAGCAGTCTTTCTTATAGCAATCAGCCCCAGCATTTT.

The chain is built from TRBV30 and TRBJ2-7; no clear D. CDR3 length equals 13 residues. Looked up from germline, CDR1 is GTSNPN and CDR2 is SVGIG (reference sequence). The V and J ends lost 1 base and 7 bases respectively, with 14 bases between them. The CDR3 reads CAWSGGWSGEQYF. CDR3 in DNA: TGTGCCTGGAGTGGCGGCTGGAGTGGGGAGCAGTACTTC. Using reference TRBV30 and TRBJ2-7 for the parts outside the CDR3, the full variable domain is SQTIHQWPATLVQPVGSPLSLECTVEGTSNPNLYWYRQAAGRGLQLLFYSVGIGQISSEVPQNLSASRPQDRQFILSSKKLLLSDSGFYLCAWSGGWSGEQYFGPGTRLTVT.

The rearrangement links TRBV19 to TRBJ2-1, with 9 bases identical to TRBD2. Trimming cost V 0 bases and J 4 bases; bases outside gene matches: 7. The CDR3 spans 17 residues. CDR1 and CDR2 (germline): LNHDA, SQIVND (reference sequence). The CDR3 DNA follows: TGTGCCAGTAGTATAGAATGGCGGGAGGGCCCATACAATGAGCAGTTCTTC. As protein: CASSIEWREGPYNEQFF.

The chain combines TRBV5-1 with TRBJ2-1; D is possibly TRBD2 (5 bases). With 0 bases removed from V and 5 bases from J, the gap between germline ends came to 9 bases. This CDR3 is 14 amino acids long. Per germline, CDR1 SGHRS and CDR2 YFSETQ. The DNA for the CDR3 is TGCGCCAGCAGCTTGGGAGACTACAACAATGAGCAGTTCTTC. Protein product: CASSLGDYNNEQFF.

The V gene is TRBV7-2, the J gene TRBJ1-6; maybe TRBD1 (5 bases). This CDR3 comprises 17 residues. Germline assignment: CDR1 SGHTA and CDR2 FQGNSA. Trimming pared 0 bases from V and 5 bases from J, leaving 14 bases between. CDR3 coding DNA: TGTGCCAGCAGCTTAGCGGGGGAGGGCCCTCATAATTCACCCCTCCACTTT. It codes for CASSLAGEGPHNSPLHF.

This rearrangement joins TRBV27 to TRBJ2-1; D is perhaps TRBD2 (5 bases). Trimming pared 4 bases from V and 4 bases from J, leaving 8 bases between. The CDR3 is 13 amino acids. From germline, CDR1 is MNHEY and CDR2 SMNVEV (reference sequence). The CDR3 loop reads CASSSSGYNEQFF. Written as DNA, the CDR3 is TGTGCCAGCAGTTCAAGCGGATACAATGAGCAGTTCTTC.

The genes are TRBV27 and TRBJ1-1; D is unresolved. Germline V gene lookup returns CDR1 MNHEY and CDR2 SMNVEV (reference sequence). The CDR3 sequence is 14 residues long. Trimming shortened V by 7 bases and J by 7 bases, and 19 bases separated the two germline ends. CDR3 DNA sequence: TGTGCCAGCACCTCTTGGTTACCGGGTGGTGAAGCTTTCTTT. Its translation: CASTSWLPGGEAFF.

This clone was found many times. The V call is TRBV9, the J call TRBJ2-3; 7 bases fit TRBD2. Germline V lookup: CDR1 SGDLS, CDR2 YYNGEE. Unmatched junction bases numbered 3, after V lost 0 bases and J lost 2 bases. The CDR3 contains 15 residues. CDR3 sequence: CASSVGGSDTDTQYF. CDR3 DNA: TGTGCCAGCAGCGTAGGCGGGAGTGACACAGATACGCAGTATTTT.

The chain is built from TRBV5-6 and TRBJ2-7, with 8 bases fitting TRBD2. Germline assignment: CDR1 SGHDT and CDR2 YYEEEE. V lost 4 bases, J lost 5 bases, and 14 bases stayed unmatched. This CDR3 region has 16 residues. CDR3 DNA: TGTGCCAGCAGCCCGGGGGGGTTTGAGGGGTTCCACGAGCAGTACTTC. This codes for CASSPGGFEGFHEQYF.

The chain has TRBV5-1 and TRBJ2-2; the D is unclear. V dropped 1 base and J dropped 5 bases, with 21 bases sitting between them. The CDR3 spans 18 residues. Per germline, CDR1 SGHRS and CDR2 YFSETQ. CDR3 region: CASSLSVTNLRDTGELFF. The DNA for the CDR3 is TGCGCCAGCAGCTTGAGTGTTACTAACCTCCGTGATACCGGGGAGCTGTTTTTT.

V usage is TRBV3-1 (or the pseudogene TRBV3-2) and J usage is TRBJ2-7, with a possible D match to TRBD2 (6 bases). Germline V gene sequence: CDR1 LGHDT, CDR2 YNNKEL (reference sequence). V was trimmed by 4 bases and J by 4 bases, leaving 29 bases between them. This CDR3 has 19 residues. CDR3 region: CASSLKPSIAGGREYEQYF. CDR3 bases: TGTGCCAGCAGCCTAAAGCCTTCAATCGCAGGAGGGAGAGAGTACGAGCAGTACTTC.

The rearrangement links TRBV5-1 to TRBJ2-3; 8 bases agree with TRBD1. V gave up 0 bases and J gave up 4 bases; unmatched junction bases: 7. This CDR3 is built from 16 residues. CDR1 and CDR2 (germline): SGHRS, YFSETQ. CDR3 in amino acids: CASSLEGDRLPDTQYF. The CDR3 bases are TGCGCCAGCAGCTTGGAGGGGGACAGGCTCCCAGATACGCAGTATTTT.

The chain links TRBV27 to TRBJ2-7, with 9 positions matching TRBD2. The CDR3 spans 14 residues. Germline V gene sequence: CDR1 MNHEY, CDR2 SMNVEV (reference sequence). V lost 7 bases and J lost 5; bases outside the gene matches: 9. The CDR3 loop reads CASTEAGGGHEQYF. Here the CDR3 DNA reads TGTGCCAGCACCGAAGCGGGAGGAGGCCACGAGCAGTACTTC.

This clone was counted between two and nine times. J is TRBJ2-1 and V is TRBV7-2; 14 bases match TRBD2. This CDR3 is built from 16 residues. Germline trimming cut 1 base from V and 6 bases from J; bases unmatched to any gene: 2. Germline CDR1 and CDR2: SGHTA and FQGNSA. The CDR3 reads CASSLVGLAGGNEQFF. CDR3 bases: TGTGCCAGCAGCTTAGTCGGACTAGCGGGGGGCAATGAGCAGTTCTTC.

The chain links TRBV11-3 to TRBJ2-5; 11 nucleotides agree with TRBD2. The ends lost 5 bases at V and 2 bases at J; junction bases unmatched: 16. Germline assignment: CDR1 SGHNT and CDR2 YENEEA. The CDR3 extends over 19 amino acids. CDR3 coding DNA: TGTGCCAGCAGCCCTTCTCTGACTCCGGGGACTAGCGGACAAGAGACCCAGTACTTC. Its protein is CASSPSLTPGTSGQETQYF.

V gene TRBV9 combines with J gene TRBJ2-5, with a tentative D call TRBD1 (5 bases). The CDR3 is 16 residues long. Trimming shortened V by 0 bases and J by 0 bases, and 12 bases separated the two germline ends. Germline V lookup: CDR1 SGDLS, CDR2 YYNGEE. CDR3 amino acids: CASSVEGVSYQETQYF. CDR3 in DNA: TGTGCCAGCAGCGTAGAAGGGGTTTCCTACCAAGAGACCCAGTACTTC.

This chain links TRBV10-3 with TRBJ2-3; a possible D gene is TRBD2 (6 bases). The CDR3 is 17 residues long. In germline, CDR1 is ENHRY, CDR2 SYGVKD. Trimming shortened V by 5 bases and J by 2 bases, and 20 bases separated the two germline ends. The CDR3 sequence: CAISRGPGLGDTDTQYF. CDR3 sequence (DNA): TGTGCCATCAGTCGAGGCCCGGGACTGGGGGACACAGATACGCAGTATTTT.

The genes are TRBV6-6 and TRBJ2-6, with TRBD1 matching over 9 bases. CDR1 and CDR2 from the germline V gene are MNHNY and SVGAGI (reference sequence). CDR3 length: 20 residues. V lost 5 bases, J lost 1 base, and 15 bases stayed unmatched. The CDR3 loop reads CASSLYTGTGSESGANVLTF. DNA for the CDR3: TGTGCCAGCAGTCTCTATACCGGGACAGGGTCGGAATCTGGGGCCAACGTCCTGACTTTC.

This chain links TRBV5-4 with TRBJ1-4; no firm D call. CDR1 is SGHNT and CDR2 is YYREEE in the germline V gene (reference sequence). The CDR3 is made up of 17 amino acids. V lost 4 bases to trimming and J lost 7 bases, with 23 bases between them. The CDR3 DNA sequence: TGTGCCAGCAGCCTGACGGAGGGAGGTAGTTTGGGTGAAAAACTGTTTTTT. Protein product: CASSLTEGGSLGEKLFF. Drawing the rest from reference TRBV5-4 and TRBJ1-4, the complete variable domain is ETGVTQSPTHLIKTRGQQVTLRCSSQSGHNTVSWYQQALGQGPQFIFQYYREEENGRGNFPPRFSGLQFPNYSSELNVNALELDDSALYLCASSLTEGGSLGEKLFFGSGTQLSVL.

The chain couples TRBV7-2 to TRBJ2-2, with 7 bases that match TRBD2. J lost 4 bases, V lost 6 bases, and 5 bases had no gene match. From germline, CDR1 is SGHTA and CDR2 FQGNSA. This CDR3 contains 14 residues. The CDR3 reads CASSQSGGTGELFF. The CDR3 DNA is TGTGCCAGCAGTCAGTCGGGAGGCACCGGGGAGCTGTTTTTT. The complete variable domain, with remaining parts taken from reference TRBV7-2 and TRBJ2-2, reads GAGVSQSPSNKVTEKGKDVELRCDPISGHTALYWYRQSLGQGLEFLIYFQGNSAPDKSGLPSDRFSAERTGGSVSTLTIQRTQQEDSAVYLCASSQSGGTGELFFGEGSRLTVL.

In this sample, this clone turned up a few times. The gene calls are TRBV2 and TRBJ1-1, with a possible D match to TRBD1 (5 bases). Germline assignment: CDR1 SNHLY and CDR2 FYNNEI. Trimming stripped 4 bases from V and 6 bases from J, with 12 bases between. CDR3 length: 13 residues. CDR3 sequence reads: CASSAIGEAEAFF. DNA of the CDR3: TGTGCCAGCAGTGCAATAGGGGAGGCTGAAGCTTTCTTT.

In this sample, this clone turned up once. The chain combines TRBV9 with TRBJ1-1, with D possibly TRBD1 on 6 matching bases. The V gene's germline CDR1 is SGDLS and CDR2 YYNGEE. CDR3 length: 14 residues. The V and J ends lost 4 bases and 2 bases respectively, with 12 bases between them. CDR3 sequence: CASSLGQPNTEAFF. In nucleotides, the CDR3 is TGTGCCAGCAGCTTAGGACAGCCTAACACTGAAGCTTTCTTT.